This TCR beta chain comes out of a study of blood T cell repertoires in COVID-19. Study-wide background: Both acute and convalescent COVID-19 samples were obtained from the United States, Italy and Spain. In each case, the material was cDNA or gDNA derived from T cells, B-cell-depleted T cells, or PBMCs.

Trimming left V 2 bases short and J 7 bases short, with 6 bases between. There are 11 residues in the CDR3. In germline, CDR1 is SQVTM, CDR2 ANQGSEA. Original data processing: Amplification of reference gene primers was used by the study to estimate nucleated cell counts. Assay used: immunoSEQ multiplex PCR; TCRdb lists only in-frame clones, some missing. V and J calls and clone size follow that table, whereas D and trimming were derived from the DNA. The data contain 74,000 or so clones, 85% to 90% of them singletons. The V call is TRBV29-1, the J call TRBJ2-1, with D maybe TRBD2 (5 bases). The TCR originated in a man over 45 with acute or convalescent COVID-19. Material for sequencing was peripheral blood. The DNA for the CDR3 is TGCAGCGTTGAACGGGGTAATGAGCAGTTCTTC. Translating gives CSVERGNEQFF.